These T cell receptor beta chains were read from a single sample in a study of cytomegalovirus exposure and HLA in healthy donors. Sequenced by immunoSEQ multiplex PCR; TCRdb stores in-frame clones only, minus some. The sample carries under 150,000 clones, more than 80% recorded once. Material: PBMCs. The receptors shown here come from a woman in her thirties or forties in good health and CMV-seropositive. CDR3s include the opening cysteine and the closing phenylalanine or tryptophan. The D gene is left open where the match is weak. Not all rows give a size; the values are once, few, many and, for expanded clones, a class.

clone_size	v_call	d_call	j_call	cdr3_aa	cdr3_nt
once	TRBV18	.	TRBJ2-1	CASSISESSYNEQFF	TGTGCCAGCTCAATTAGCGAGAGCTCCTACAATGAGCAGTTCTTC
.	TRBV7-2	.	TRBJ2-7	CASSMDTSSYEQYF	TGTGCCAGCAGCATGGACACCTCTTCCTACGAGCAGTACTTC
.	TRBV6-5	.	TRBJ1-1	CASSYRQGNTEAFF	TGTGCCAGCAGTTACAGGCAGGGTAACACTGAAGCTTTCTTT
.	TRBV5-8	TRBD1	TRBJ1-2	CASTNPTGNLYGYTF	TGTGCCAGCACCAATCCGACAGGGAACCTCTATGGCTACACCTTC
.	TRBV6-1	.	TRBJ1-2	CASSLTGTYGYTF	TGTGCCAGCAGCCTCACAGGGACCTATGGCTACACCTTC
.	TRBV9	TRBD2	TRBJ2-5	CASSVGASGMEETQYF	TGTGCCAGCAGCGTAGGGGCTAGCGGGATGGAAGAGACCCAGTACTTC
few	TRBV5-6	TRBD2	TRBJ2-1	CASSLQGPGLADYNEQFF	TGTGCCAGCAGCCTACAGGGGCCCGGACTAGCGGACTACAATGAGCAGTTCTTC
.	TRBV12-5	.	TRBJ2-1	CASGLPPSETRYNEQFF	TGTGCTAGTGGTTTGCCACCCTCAGAGACCAGGTACAATGAGCAGTTCTTC
.	TRBV11-2	TRBD1	TRBJ1-2	CASSRTGNYGYTF	TGTGCCAGCAGCCGGACAGGAAACTATGGCTACACCTTC
.	TRBV11-2	.	TRBJ2-1	CASRAFGLPYNEQFF	TGTGCCAGCCGAGCTTTTGGACTCCCCTACAATGAGCAGTTCTTC
.	TRBV27	TRBD1	TRBJ2-1	CASRQVPDRAGNEQFF	TGTGCCAGCAGACAAGTCCCAGACAGGGCCGGCAATGAGCAGTTCTTC
.	TRBV27	.	TRBJ2-1	CASSFPPLGYNEQFF	TGTGCCAGCAGTTTCCCCCCACTCGGTTACAATGAGCAGTTCTTC
.	TRBV18	.	TRBJ2-1	CASSPPPGHLSYNEQFF	TGTGCCAGCTCACCACCTCCGGGACACCTCTCCTACAATGAGCAGTTCTTC
.	TRBV11-2	.	TRBJ2-5	CATHDPGLKETQYF	TGTGCCACCCATGACCCGGGACTTAAAGAGACCCAGTACTTC
.	TRBV9	.	TRBJ1-1	CASSVGGSPNTEAFF	TGTGCCAGCAGCGTAGGAGGGTCGCCGAACACTGAAGCTTTCTTT
.	TRBV10-3	TRBD2	TRBJ2-3	CATRTSGAPDTQYF	TGTGCCACCCGGACTAGCGGGGCCCCAGATACGCAGTATTTT
.	TRBV18	.	TRBJ1-2	CASSPSSPYGYTF	TGTGCCAGCTCACCAAGTAGCCCTTATGGCTACACCTTC
few	TRBV5-1	.	TRBJ2-5	CASSLGRQGETQYF	TGCGCCAGCAGCTTGGGGCGGCAGGGGGAGACCCAGTACTTC
.	TRBV30	TRBD2	TRBJ2-2	CAWGTSGGAYTGELFF	TGTGCCTGGGGGACTAGCGGGGGGGCCTACACCGGGGAGCTGTTTTTT
few	TRBV15	.	TRBJ1-5	CATSRDDQPQHF	TGTGCCACCAGCAGAGACGATCAGCCCCAGCATTTT